The next 23 T cell receptor beta chains were all read from a single sample in a study of blood T cell repertoires in COVID-19. Only in-frame clones appear in the TCRdb table, and some are missing; sequencing was by immunoSEQ multiplex PCR. Among about 250,000 clones listed, 88% were seen once. Source material: PBMCs or T cells enriched from blood (not recorded which). Receptors originate from a woman between 45 and 65 years old who had recovered from COVID-19.

The chain joins TRBV6-1 to TRBJ2-7; 7 bases agree with TRBD2. CDR1 is MNHNS and CDR2 is SASEGT in the germline V gene. The J segment lost 3 bases and the V segment lost 3 bases, leaving 8 bases of the junction unmatched. The length of the CDR3 is 15 residues. The DNA for the CDR3 is TGTGCCAGCAGTGAGGGGGGGGTGTCGAGCTACGAGCAGTACTTC. Residues: CASSEGGVSSYEQYF.

This clone was observed a single time. The chain recombines TRBV5-5 with TRBJ2-5; D gene ambiguous. The germline V gene encodes CDR1 SGHKS and CDR2 YYEKEE (reference sequence). The ends were cut back, 0 bases at V and 0 bases at J, with 6 bases in the middle. The length of the CDR3 is 14 residues. This CDR3 reads CASSLGNNQETQYF. The CDR3 DNA sequence: TGTGCCAGCAGCTTGGGTAACAACCAAGAGACCCAGTACTTC.

The V and J genes are TRBV19 and TRBJ1-2; 7 bases align to TRBD1. Germline V lookup: CDR1 LNHDA, CDR2 SQIVND (reference sequence). The CDR3 length is 14 residues. Trimming removed 6 bases from V and 7 bases from J; junction bases left unmatched: 11. The CDR3, as DNA: TGTGCCAGTAGCCGAACAGGGGACCGTGGTGGCTACACCTTC. It translates to CASSRTGDRGGYTF. The variable domain in full, completed from reference TRBV19 and TRBJ1-2, reads DGGITQSPKYLFRKEGQNVTLSCEQNLNHDAMYWYRQDPGQGLRLIYYSQIVNDFQKGDIAEGYSVSREKKESFPLTVTSAQKNPTAFYLCASSRTGDRGGYTFGSGTRLTVV.

The V call is TRBV9, the J call TRBJ1-6, with 7 nucleotides matching TRBD1. The CDR3 extends over 15 amino acids. Germline CDR1 is SGDLS and CDR2 is YYNGEE. With 3 bases clipped from V and 7 bases from J, the junction kept 7 bases outside the gene matches. The CDR3 DNA is TGTGCCAGCAGCGCTACAGGGGTGGCGAATTCACCCCTCCACTTT. Protein product: CASSATGVANSPLHF.

In regard to this clone: The junction departs from the called germline gene at one end, perhaps through a read error. This chain uses TRBV7-2 with TRBJ2-5; D might be TRBD1 (5 bases). The CDR3 is 15 amino acids. Germline values: CDR1 SGHTA, CDR2 FQGNSA. For the CDR3, the DNA is TGTGCCAGCAGTTTAGACAGACCACTCCAAGAGACCCAGTACTTC. This sequence encodes CASSLDRPLQETQYF.

In its sample, this clone was seen a few times. The chain recombines TRBV11-2 with TRBJ1-3; D is undetermined. Looked up from germline, CDR1 is SGHAT and CDR2 is FQNNGV. This CDR3 has 15 amino acids. The V gene lost 2 bases and the J gene lost 1 base, with 9 bases spanning the gap. CDR3 region: CASSLIGFSGNTIYF. In nucleotides, the CDR3 is TGTGCCAGCAGCTTAATTGGCTTTTCTGGAAACACCATATATTTT.

The rearrangement links TRBV2 to TRBJ2-7; TRBD2 aligns across 7 bases. With V trimmed by 11 bases and J by 5 bases, 12 bases remained unmatched. CDR3 length: 13 amino acids. CDR1 SNHLY and CDR2 FYNNEI come from the germline V gene. CDR3 nucleotides: TGTGCCCCACAAGGGAGGGGCCGGAACGAGCAGTACTTC. This gives the protein CAPQGRGRNEQYF.

J is TRBJ1-4 and V is TRBV5-1; D gene unclear. The CDR3 sequence is 14 residues long. Trimming removed 5 bases from V and 4 bases from J, with 12 bases in between. CDR1 is SGHRS, CDR2 YFSETQ, per germline. The CDR3 reads CASSGGGHNEKLFF. CDR3 coding DNA: TGCGCCAGCAGTGGAGGCGGGCATAATGAAAAACTGTTTTTT.

V is TRBV6-6 and J is TRBJ2-2, with a weak D call TRBD1 (5 bases). CDR1 is MNHNY and CDR2 is SVGAGI in the germline V gene (reference sequence). V was pared by 4 bases and J by 0 bases, with 9 bases between. This CDR3 has 15 amino acids. CDR3 coding DNA: TGTGCCAGCAGTTCTAGGACACCGAACACCGGGGAGCTGTTTTTT. Translated, it gives CASSSRTPNTGELFF.

This rearrangement joins TRBV19 to TRBJ1-2; D is possibly TRBD1 (6 bases). This CDR3 is built from 13 residues. The V gene lost 9 bases and the J gene lost 5 bases, with 16 bases spanning the gap. Germline CDR1 LNHDA, CDR2 SQIVND (reference sequence). CDR3 in DNA: TGTGCCAGCTCCTTCAGGGGAGGGTATGGCTACACCTTC. Its protein is CASSFRGGYGYTF.

This chain connects TRBV28 to TRBJ2-7; 7 nucleotides match TRBD1. With 6 bases clipped from V and 2 bases from J, the junction kept 10 bases outside the gene matches. CDR3 length: 15 amino acids. The germline gives CDR1 MDHEN, CDR2 SYDVKM. The CDR3, as DNA: TGTGCCAGCAGGTATAAGGACAGGACCACCTACGAGCAGTACTTC. The encoded protein is CASRYKDRTTYEQYF.

V and J are TRBV27 and TRBJ1-5; weak D call: TRBD1 (5 bases). V was cut by 8 bases and J by 3 bases, with 11 bases left in between. This CDR3 is built from 13 residues. Germline lookup yields CDR1 MNHEY and CDR2 SMNVEV (reference sequence). CDR3 DNA: TGTGCCAGCGGGGCAGGGATCAATCAGCCCCAGCATTTT. This encodes CASGAGINQPQHF.

DNA of the CDR3: TGTGCCAGCAGCTTGACAGGGACCAACGAGCAGTACTTC. Its protein product is CASSLTGTNEQYF. The J gene is TRBJ2-7, the V gene TRBV7-9; TRBD1 aligns across 7 bases. This CDR3 is built from 13 residues. CDR1 SEHNR and CDR2 FQNEAQ come from the germline V gene (reference sequence). The V gene end was trimmed by 3 bases and the J gene end by 5 bases; junction bases not matched to a gene: 4. Full variable domain (missing parts from reference TRBV7-9 and TRBJ2-7): DTGVSQNPRHKITKRGQNVTFRCDPISEHNRLYWYRQTLGQGPEFLTYFQNEAQLEKSRLLSDRFSAERPKGSFSTLEIQRTEQGDSAMYLCASSLTGTNEQYFGPGTRLTVT.

This chain connects TRBV9 to TRBJ2-7, with 12 bases fitting TRBD2. Trimming at V came to 3 bases and at J to 5 bases, leaving 9 bases not matched to a gene. Looked up from germline, CDR1 is SGDLS and CDR2 is YYNGEE. This CDR3 spans 16 amino acids. The CDR3 nucleotides read TGTGCCAGCAGCGCCAGACTAGCGGGAGACCCCCACGAGCAGTACTTC. This encodes CASSARLAGDPHEQYF.

The genes are TRBV7-9 and TRBJ2-7; 11 bases fit TRBD1. The CDR3 is 14 residues long. V trimming: 4 bases; J trimming: 4 bases; junction bases outside the gene matches: 3. Germline V CDR1 and CDR2: SEHNR, FQNEAQ (reference sequence). For the CDR3, the DNA is TGTGCCAGCAGCTCGGACAGGGGGCTTTACGAGCAGTACTTC. It translates to CASSSDRGLYEQYF. Full variable domain (missing parts from reference TRBV7-9 and TRBJ2-7): DTGVSQNPRHKITKRGQNVTFRCDPISEHNRLYWYRQTLGQGPEFLTYFQNEAQLEKSRLLSDRFSAERPKGSFSTLEIQRTEQGDSAMYLCASSSDRGLYEQYFGPGTRLTVT.

The chain has TRBV3-1 (or the pseudogene TRBV3-2) and TRBJ1-1; 12 nucleotides match TRBD1. V lost 1 base and J lost 6; bases outside the gene matches: 6. Germline loops: CDR1 LGHDT, CDR2 YNNKEL (reference sequence). The CDR3 runs to 16 residues. As DNA, the CDR3 is TGTGCCAGCAGCCAAGGGGACAGGGGGCGGTTGGCTGAAGCTTTCTTT. This codes for CASSQGDRGRLAEAFF.

This chain uses TRBV24-1 with TRBJ2-1, with 14 bases fitting TRBD2. Germline V gene data show CDR1 as KGHDR and CDR2 as SFDVKD. The CDR3 totals 18 residues. After removal of 6 bases from V and 5 bases from J, the junction contained 11 bases not matched to a gene. Here the CDR3 reads CATSLRLAGGPMNNEQFF. DNA of the CDR3: TGTGCCACCAGTCTGAGACTAGCGGGAGGGCCCATGAACAATGAGCAGTTCTTC.

DNA for the CDR3: TGTGCCAGTAGTAGGGACAGGTACAATGAGCAGTTCTTC. It is translated as CASSRDRYNEQFF. V and J are TRBV19 and TRBJ2-1, with TRBD1 matching 8 bases. Germline lookup yields CDR1 LNHDA and CDR2 SQIVND (reference sequence). The CDR3 runs 13 residues. The ends lost 4 bases at V and 4 bases at J; junction bases unmatched: 0.

The V call is TRBV3-1 (or the pseudogene TRBV3-2), the J call TRBJ1-5; 7 nucleotides match TRBD1. The CDR3 contains 17 residues. Germline CDR1 is LGHDT and CDR2 is YNNKEL (reference sequence). J lost 4 bases, V lost 1 base, and 10 bases had no gene match. The CDR3 nucleotides are TGTGCCAGCAGCCAAGGGGGAGGCAGGGGGAGAAATCAGCCCCAGCATTTT. Amino acid sequence: CASSQGGGRGRNQPQHF.

V gene TRBV29-1 combines with J gene TRBJ1-5, with 8 bases lining up with TRBD1. V shed 4 bases and J 6 bases; nucleotides not matched to a gene: 2. The CDR3 covers 12 residues. Germline values: CDR1 SQVTM, CDR2 ANQGSEA. The CDR3 here is CSVGQGFQPQHF. CDR3 in DNA: TGCAGCGTTGGACAGGGGTTTCAGCCCCAGCATTTT.

This rearrangement joins TRBV4-1 to TRBJ2-5, with 9 bases matching TRBD1. The CDR3 runs 16 residues. V shed 3 bases, J shed 7 bases, and the junction held 12 bases outside the gene matches. The germline V gene encodes CDR1 MGHRA and CDR2 YSYEKL. The chain's CDR3 is CASSHVVGTGSGTQYF. CDR3 coding DNA: TGCGCCAGCAGCCACGTGGTAGGGACAGGGTCAGGGACCCAGTACTTC.

The V gene is TRBV28, the J gene TRBJ1-2, with 7 nucleotides matching TRBD1. V gave up 5 bases and J gave up 8 bases; unmatched junction bases: 11. In germline, CDR1 is MDHEN, CDR2 SYDVKM. This CDR3 spans 14 amino acids. The CDR3 here is CASSPGTAGVGYTF. In nucleotides, the CDR3 is TGTGCCAGCAGTCCCGGGACAGCGGGCGTGGGCTACACCTTC.

The V gene is TRBV2, the J gene TRBJ1-6, with a weak D call TRBD1 (6 bases). V dropped 8 bases and J dropped 4 bases, with 15 bases sitting between them. This CDR3 has 15 residues. Germline V gene lookup returns CDR1 SNHLY and CDR2 FYNNEI. The chain's CDR3 is CASLRDTFYNSPLHF. In nucleotides, the CDR3 is TGTGCCAGCCTCCGGGACACCTTTTATAATTCACCCCTCCACTTT.